Each of the 7 T cell receptor beta chains below was sequenced from the same sample in a study of cytomegalovirus exposure and HLA in healthy donors. Clones were read by immunoSEQ multiplex PCR, and TCRdb kept only the in-frame ones, dropping some. In the table there are roughly 120,000 clones, 85% to 90% of which are singletons. Sequenced: PBMCs. These receptors were collected from a woman aged 18-29 years in good health and CMV-seropositive.

The chain is built from TRBV6-1 and TRBJ1-1; TRBD1 agrees at 7 bases. Germline-derived CDR1 and CDR2 are MNHNS and SASEGT. There are 13 residues in the CDR3. V gave up 8 bases and J gave up 2 bases; unmatched junction bases: 5. The chain's CDR3 is CASSGTVNTEAFF. The CDR3 DNA is TGTGCCAGCTCCGGGACAGTAAACACTGAAGCTTTCTTT.

This clone was seen once. This CDR3 is CAISESTLGSSYEQYF. For the CDR3, the DNA is TGTGCCATCAGTGAGTCGACTCTTGGAAGCTCCTACGAGCAGTACTTC. The chain links TRBV10-3 to TRBJ2-7, with D hard to call. The V gene's germline CDR1 is ENHRY and CDR2 SYGVKD. V was pared by 0 bases and J by 0 bases, with 12 bases between. This CDR3 region has 16 residues.

V gene TRBV9 combines with J gene TRBJ2-3, with 9 bases aligning to TRBD2. Germline CDR1 and CDR2: SGDLS and YYNGEE. The V gene end was trimmed by 4 bases and the J gene end by 1 base; junction bases not matched to a gene: 16. The CDR3 is made up of 19 amino acids. DNA of the CDR3: TGTGCCAGCAGCCTGCGGAGGGATAGCGGGAGTATCGGCACAGATACGCAGTATTTT. It codes for CASSLRRDSGSIGTDTQYF.

The rearrangement links TRBV29-1 to TRBJ2-7; tentative D call: TRBD2 (6 bases). The germline gives CDR1 SQVTM, CDR2 ANQGSEA. Deletions cut 5 bases from V and 3 bases from J, with 14 bases between. CDR3 length: 13 amino acids. The CDR3 DNA reads TGCAGCGTTCGGCGGGGAGGAGGCTACGAGCAGTACTTC. This encodes CSVRRGGGYEQYF.

V and J are TRBV30 and TRBJ1-5; TRBD1 is a possible D gene (5 bases). This CDR3 is 13 amino acids long. Per the germline V gene, CDR1 is GTSNPN and CDR2 is SVGIG (reference sequence). V was clipped by 2 bases and J by 5 bases, with 10 bases between them. The CDR3 protein is CAWSRGRDQPQHF. The CDR3 DNA reads as TGTGCCTGGAGTCGGGGGAGAGATCAGCCCCAGCATTTT.

V is TRBV2 and J is TRBJ1-1; 7 bases are a match to TRBD1. Germline trimming cut 4 bases from V and 1 base from J; bases unmatched to any gene: 3. The CDR3 contains 14 residues. Germline CDR1 SNHLY, CDR2 FYNNEI. CDR3 amino acids: CASSGDSWNTEAFF. As DNA, the CDR3 is TGTGCCAGCAGTGGGGACAGTTGGAACACTGAAGCTTTCTTT.

Worth noting for this clone: Relative to the germline gene, one junction end is altered; a read error may explain this. The chain uses TRBV7-7 and TRBJ2-1; TRBD2 matches at 10 bases. Germline V gene sequence: CDR1 SSHAT, CDR2 FNYEAQ (reference sequence). This CDR3 comprises 16 residues. The CDR3 DNA is TGTGCTAGCAGCTGGCTAGCGGGAGTTGTTTACAATGAGCAGTTCTTC. The encoded protein is CASSWLAGVVYNEQFF.